Below are 25 T cell receptor beta chains sequenced from a single sample in a study of cytomegalovirus exposure and HLA in healthy donors. Primers included in the PCR were 60 Vbeta and 13 Jbeta primers. Profiled with immunoSEQ multiplex PCR; TCRdb holds only in-frame clones, not every one. Of roughly 45,000 clones in the sample, 55% to 75% were seen once. Sequenced material: PBMCs. These receptors were obtained from a man aged 60 to 75 in good health and CMV-seropositive.

The table lists this clone with a few counts. The CDR3 DNA reads TGTGCCAGCAGGCACCGTACAGGGGCTAGCACAGATACGCAGTATTTT. It codes for CASRHRTGASTDTQYF. The chain uses TRBV7-9 and TRBJ2-3; 7 bases agree with TRBD1. V dropped 6 bases and J dropped 0; count of bases not matched to a gene: 9. There are 16 residues in the CDR3. Looked up from germline, CDR1 is SEHNR and CDR2 is FQNEAQ (reference sequence).

The V and J genes are TRBV5-1 and TRBJ1-4, with 8 bases identical to TRBD1. The CDR3 loop spans 15 amino acids. CDR1 SGHRS and CDR2 YFSETQ come from the germline V gene. Germline trimming cut 3 bases from V and 8 bases from J; bases unmatched to any gene: 9. CDR3 nucleotide sequence: TGCGCCAGCAGCTCAGACGGGACAGGCGACGAAAAACTGTTTTTT. Translation: CASSSDGTGDEKLFF.

The chain joins TRBV2 to TRBJ2-3; 12 bases agree with TRBD2. This CDR3 region has 14 residues. Germline V gene data show CDR1 as SNHLY and CDR2 as FYNNEI. V trimming: 5 bases; J trimming: 4 bases; junction bases outside the gene matches: 1. The CDR3 sequence is CASSWTSGADTQYF. The CDR3 DNA reads TGTGCCAGCAGTTGGACTAGCGGGGCAGATACGCAGTATTTT. The full variable domain, with the rest looked up from reference TRBV2 and TRBJ2-3, is EPEVTQTPSHQVTQMGQEVILRCVPISNHLYFYWYRQILGQKVEFLVSFYNNEISEKSEIFDDQFSVERPDGSNFTLKIRSTKLEDSAMYFCASSWTSGADTQYFGPGTRLTVL.

The chain carries TRBV4-1 and TRBJ2-7; 7 bases are shared with TRBD1. V was clipped by 4 bases and J by 6 bases; unmatched bases: 15. Germline V gene sequence: CDR1 MGHRA, CDR2 YSYEKL. CDR3 length equals 16 residues. In nucleotides, the CDR3 is TGCGCCAGCAGCCCCTCGGGACAGCCCCGCCAGGGCGAGCAGTACTTC. Residues: CASSPSGQPRQGEQYF.

This clone came up once. The J gene is TRBJ2-1, the V gene TRBV19, with 12 bases identical to TRBD2. The CDR3 runs 17 residues. V gave up 5 bases and J gave up 6 bases; unmatched junction bases: 11. From germline, CDR1 is LNHDA and CDR2 SQIVND (reference sequence). The CDR3 spells CASSAGLAGFHPNEQFF. DNA of the CDR3: TGTGCCAGTAGTGCGGGACTAGCGGGCTTCCACCCCAATGAGCAGTTCTTC.

The gene calls are TRBV7-2 and TRBJ2-7, with 14 bases lining up with TRBD2. Germline CDR1 reads SGHTA; CDR2 reads FQGNSA. This CDR3 is built from 15 residues. V lost 5 bases to trimming and J lost 6 bases; unmatched junction nucleotides: 6. Here the CDR3 DNA reads TGTGCCAGCAGCAAAAGACTAGCGGGAGGGGGCGAGCAGTACTTC. This sequence encodes CASSKRLAGGGEQYF. The variable domain in full, with the rest retrieved from reference TRBV7-2 and TRBJ2-7, is GAGVSQSPSNKVTEKGKDVELRCDPISGHTALYWYRQSLGQGLEFLIYFQGNSAPDKSGLPSDRFSAERTGGSVSTLTIQRTQQEDSAVYLCASSKRLAGGGEQYFGPGTRLTVT.

This clone was observed a handful of times. The rearrangement links TRBV4-2 to TRBJ2-1; D unresolved. V was trimmed by 6 bases and J by 3 bases, leaving 9 bases between them. Germline CDR1 reads LGHNA; CDR2 reads YNFKEQ. The CDR3 consists of 13 residues. In nucleotides, the CDR3 is TGTGCCAGCAGTCCCGCTAACTACAATGAGCAGTTCTTC. It is translated as CASSPANYNEQFF.

This clone was observed a handful of times. V gene TRBV4-3 combines with J gene TRBJ2-7, with TRBD1 identical over 7 bases. The germline V gene has CDR1 LGHNA and CDR2 YSLEER. The V segment lost 0 bases and the J segment 2 bases; nucleotides outside the gene matches: 10. This CDR3 has 17 amino acids. The CDR3 here is CASSQDRTWDRAYEQYF. CDR3 DNA sequence: TGCGCCAGCAGCCAAGATCGGACTTGGGACAGAGCCTACGAGCAGTACTTC.

J is TRBJ2-3 and V is TRBV9; 8 bases agree with TRBD2. The germline V gene encodes CDR1 SGDLS and CDR2 YYNGEE. This CDR3 is built from 16 residues. Trimming removed 3 bases from V and 3 bases from J; junction bases left unmatched: 9. CDR3 DNA sequence: TGTGCCAGCAGCGCCCAAGCGGGAGTTGCGACAGATACGCAGTATTTT. Protein product: CASSAQAGVATDTQYF. Based on the CDR3 plus reference TRBV9 and TRBJ2-3, the full variable domain is DSGVTQTPKHLITATGQRVTLRCSPRSGDLSVYWYQQSLDQGLQFLIQYYNGEERAKGNILERFSAQQFPDLHSELNLSSLELGDSALYFCASSAQAGVATDTQYFGPGTRLTVL.

The CDR3 DNA is TGTGCCAGCAGTTACCCGGGAGATACGCAGTATTTT. Translated: CASSYPGDTQYF. The chain has TRBV6-5 and TRBJ2-3, with D unclear. Trimming took 2 bases from V and 5 from J, leaving 5 bases between them. Germline V gene sequence: CDR1 MNHEY, CDR2 SVGAGI. This CDR3 spans 12 amino acids.

This chain connects TRBV21-1 to TRBJ1-5; the table gives TRBD1 as D, unverified against the DNA. TRBV21-1 represents a pseudogene. The CDR3 spans 15 residues. CDR3 nucleotides: TGTGCCAGCAGCAAAGGGGGGACAGTCCCCCAGCCCCAGCATTTT. Protein sequence: CASSKGGTVPQPQHF.

Here the CDR3 reads CASSEWASGHNEQFF. CDR3 coding DNA: TGTGCCAGCAGTGAATGGGCTAGCGGCCACAATGAGCAGTTCTTC. This chain connects TRBV25-1 to TRBJ2-1; 7 nucleotides align to TRBD2. This CDR3 contains 15 residues. The V segment lost 1 base and the J segment 5 bases; nucleotides outside the gene matches: 5. Germline CDR1 is MGHDK and CDR2 is SYGVNS.

V gene TRBV18 combines with J gene TRBJ1-1, with no clear D. The V gene's germline CDR1 is KGHSH and CDR2 LQKENI. Trimming stripped 3 bases from V and 0 bases from J, with 11 bases between. The CDR3 runs to 15 residues. CDR3 sequence (DNA): TGTGCCAGCTCACCGGGCAGGTCCATGAACACTGAAGCTTTCTTT. It is translated as CASSPGRSMNTEAFF.

Worth noting for this clone: The CDR3 does not close with the conserved phenylalanine or tryptophan, likely indicating a read error. The rearrangement links TRBV30 to TRBJ1-1; 7 positions match TRBD1. Germline V gives CDR1 GTSNPN, CDR2 SVGIG (reference sequence). V lost 4 bases to trimming and J lost 5 bases; unmatched junction nucleotides: 7. The CDR3 covers 13 residues. The DNA for the CDR3 is TGTGCCTGGACTCAGGGGGGATGGACTGAAGCTTTCCTT. Translating gives CAWTQGGWTEAFL.

The chain joins TRBV19 to TRBJ2-1; 14 bases map to TRBD2. Per the germline V gene, CDR1 is LNHDA and CDR2 is SQIVND (reference sequence). V lost 9 bases, J lost 6 bases, and 7 bases stayed unmatched. The CDR3 length is 15 residues. This chain's CDR3 is CASGTSGSGGNEQFF. The CDR3 DNA follows: TGTGCCAGCGGGACTAGCGGGAGCGGGGGCAATGAGCAGTTCTTC.

This clone has only a few counts. The chain couples TRBV30 to TRBJ1-2, with a tentative D call TRBD1 (6 bases). The germline V gene has CDR1 GTSNPN and CDR2 SVGIG (reference sequence). V shed 2 bases and J shed 5 bases, with 18 bases lying between them. This CDR3 region has 15 residues. The CDR3 sequence: CAWSKARDTLYGYTF. The CDR3 DNA reads TGTGCCTGGAGTAAAGCCCGGGACACTCTTTATGGCTACACCTTC.

This clone has just one count. CDR3 nucleotides: TGTGCCAGCAGCTTGGCGGCGGGCAGGAAGACCCAGTACTTC. Its protein is CASSLAAGRKTQYF. The rearrangement uses TRBV5-6 and TRBJ2-5, with D possibly TRBD2 on 5 matching bases. CDR1 and CDR2 from the germline V gene are SGHDT and YYEEEE. Trimming left V 0 bases short and J 6 bases short, with 12 bases between. The CDR3 is 14 amino acids.

The chain combines TRBV25-1 with TRBJ2-3, with TRBD2 matching over 9 bases. CDR3 size: 16 residues. After removal of 3 bases from V and 2 bases from J, the junction contained 6 bases not matched to a gene. Germline V lookup: CDR1 MGHDK, CDR2 SYGVNS. This CDR3 is CASSDQREVYTDTQYF. The DNA of the CDR3 is TGTGCCAGCAGTGATCAGCGGGAGGTTTACACAGATACGCAGTATTTT.

The chain couples TRBV5-5 to TRBJ1-5, with no clear D. From germline, CDR1 is SGHKS and CDR2 YYEKEE (reference sequence). Trimming shortened V by 0 bases and J by 0 bases, and 7 bases separated the two germline ends. This CDR3 contains 15 residues. Here the CDR3 DNA reads TGTGCCAGCAGCTTGGACGGGTATAGCAATCAGCCCCAGCATTTT. Amino acid sequence: CASSLDGYSNQPQHF. Based on the CDR3 plus reference TRBV5-5 and TRBJ1-5, the full variable domain is DAGVTQSPTHLIKTRGQQVTLRCSPISGHKSVSWYQQVLGQGPQFIFQYYEKEERGRGNFPDRFSARQFPNYSSELNVNALLLGDSALYLCASSLDGYSNQPQHFGDGTRLSIL.

This sequence joins TRBV21-1 and TRBJ2-4; the DNA was not used to check the table's D call, TRBD1. TRBV21-1 is a pseudogene segment. The CDR3 loop spans 18 amino acids. Written as DNA, the CDR3 is TGTGCCGTCGGGACAGGTTACCGAGGTATAGCAGCCAAAAACATTCAGTACTTC. It is translated as CAVGTGYRGIAAKNIQYF.

This clone was seen just once. This rearrangement joins TRBV6-5 to TRBJ2-7; 8 bases align to TRBD1. Losses at the gene ends were 4 bases for V and 3 bases for J; bases not matched to a gene: 8. Germline CDR1 reads MNHEY; CDR2 reads SVGAGI. This CDR3 region has 15 residues. CDR3 bases: TGTGCCAGCAGTTCCTCCGGGACAGGCAACTACGAGCAGTACTTC. This translates into CASSSSGTGNYEQYF.

The chain carries TRBV19 and TRBJ2-7, with TRBD1 matching 8 bases. This CDR3 is built from 13 residues. Germline trimming cut 6 bases from V and 3 bases from J; bases unmatched to any gene: 4. Per germline, CDR1 LNHDA and CDR2 SQIVND (reference sequence). CDR3 coding DNA: TGTGCCAGTAGAGCGGACAGGGACTACGAGCAGTACTTC. As protein: CASRADRDYEQYF.

Only a few counts were recorded for this clone. The chain links TRBV5-1 to TRBJ1-5; a weak D match, TRBD1 (6 bases). Germline loops: CDR1 SGHRS, CDR2 YFSETQ. V gave up 4 bases and J gave up 6 bases, with 14 bases separating them. The CDR3 consists of 14 residues. CDR3 in DNA: TGCGCCAGCAGCGCTCCAGGGGCGCCTCAGCCCCAGCATTTT. Translation: CASSAPGAPQPQHF.

The gene calls are TRBV28 and TRBJ1-1; D might be TRBD1 (6 bases). V lost 7 bases to trimming and J lost 5 bases, with 14 bases between them. Germline V lookup: CDR1 MDHEN, CDR2 SYDVKM. This CDR3 spans 13 amino acids. Here the CDR3 DNA reads TGTGCCAGCACCTTGGCAGGGGTTACTGAAGCTTTCTTT. Its translation is CASTLAGVTEAFF.

This clone occurred a few times. This sequence joins TRBV10-2 and TRBJ2-3; tentatively, D is TRBD1 (5 bases). With 3 bases removed from V and 3 bases from J, the gap between germline ends came to 13 bases. The CDR3 length is 15 residues. CDR1 WSHSY and CDR2 SAAADI come from the germline V gene. CDR3 DNA sequence: TGCGCCAGCAGTGAAGGCAGGGCCCTGACAGATACGCAGTATTTT. Translating it yields CASSEGRALTDTQYF.